A single sample is the source of the 8 T cell receptor beta chains below, sequenced in a study of T-cell memory formation after mild COVID-19. MiXCR was run by TCRdb on the 5' RACE reads, yielding one entry per CDR3 protein. This sample carries hundreds of thousands of distinct CDR3 sequences, 20% to 25% of them seen once, and the ten largest clones take approximately 22%. The specimen sequenced was PBMCs or a T cell subset sorted from them (not recorded which). The receptors were sampled from a man in his late teens or twenties who had mild COVID-19 (a few samples of this study predate the infection). Cell type and time point are not known.

The genes are TRBV7-2 and TRBJ2-1; 8 nucleotides match TRBD2. With V trimmed by 2 bases and J by 2 bases, 2 bases remained unmatched. This CDR3 spans 15 amino acids. Germline loops: CDR1 SGHTA, CDR2 FQGNSA. The CDR3 loop is CASSLTGGPYNEQFF. CDR3 sequence (DNA): TGTGCCAGCAGCTTAACGGGGGGGCCCTACAATGAGCAGTTCTTC.

This clonotype was counted between two and nine times. This chain connects TRBV7-2 to TRBJ2-5, with D tentatively TRBD2 (6 bases). Looked up from germline, CDR1 is SGHTA and CDR2 is FQGNSA. Trimming cost V 0 bases and J 6 bases, with 11 bases left between them. This CDR3 spans 14 amino acids. In DNA, the CDR3 is TGTGCCAGCAGCTTAGCTGGGGGGATGAAGACCCAGTACTTC. Its protein product is CASSLAGGMKTQYF.

The table lists this clonotype with a few counts. The J gene is TRBJ2-2, the V gene TRBV12-5; maybe TRBD2 (6 bases). The CDR3 is 17 residues long. Trimming shortened V by 2 bases and J by 1 base, and 14 bases separated the two germline ends. Germline CDR1 LGHNT, CDR2 FRNRAP. This chain's CDR3 is CASGLIRGLLNTGELFF. CDR3 coding DNA: TGTGCTAGTGGTTTGATTCGGGGACTGCTGAACACCGGGGAGCTGTTTTTT.

The sample holds a few counts of this clonotype. The V gene is TRBV10-3, the J gene TRBJ2-7; TRBD1 matches 8 bases. There are 12 residues in the CDR3. The V gene's germline CDR1 is ENHRY and CDR2 SYGVKD. V shed 7 bases, J shed 6 bases, and the junction held 5 bases outside the gene matches. CDR3 sequence: CAITPTGAEQYF. CDR3 DNA: TGTGCCATCACCCCGACAGGGGCCGAGCAGTACTTC.

This clonotype came up a few times. CDR3 region: CASRLAGYEQYV. CDR3 coding DNA: TGTGCCAGCAGGTTAGCGGGCTACGAGCAGTACGTC. This chain joins TRBV2 and TRBJ2-7; TRBD2 matches 7 bases. The germline V gene has CDR1 SNHLY and CDR2 FYNNEI. Germline trimming cut 6 bases from V and 3 bases from J; bases unmatched to any gene: 2. CDR3 size: 12 residues.

This clonotype was observed a few times. The V gene is TRBV6-5, the J gene TRBJ1-1; possibly TRBD1 for D (5 bases). Trimming removed 5 bases from V and 0 bases from J, with 7 bases in between. Germline V gives CDR1 MNHEY, CDR2 SVGAGI. The CDR3 runs 13 residues. The CDR3 DNA reads TGTGCCAGCAGTGCGACAGTGAACACTGAAGCTTTCTTT. Its protein product is CASSATVNTEAFF.

This chain uses TRBV10-3 with TRBJ2-1, with TRBD2 matching over 14 bases. This CDR3 has 16 residues. The germline V gene has CDR1 ENHRY and CDR2 SYGVKD. The trim removed 8 bases at V and 8 bases at J, leaving 11 bases unmatched. DNA of the CDR3: TGTGCCATCGGACGGACTAGCGGGGGGACGTTCCATGAGCAGTTCTTC. It encodes CAIGRTSGGTFHEQFF.

The chain uses TRBV5-1 and TRBJ2-3; no clear D gene. Germline V gene data show CDR1 as SGHRS and CDR2 as YFSETQ. The CDR3 is 16 amino acids. Trimming removed 0 bases at V and 0 bases at J, with 11 bases between. The CDR3 nucleotides are TGCGCCAGCAGCTTGGCTGCCGTCGGTAGCACAGATACGCAGTATTTT. Translation gives CASSLAAVGSTDTQYF.